This T cell receptor (beta chain) was identified during a study of T-cell reconstitution after alpha-beta-depleted transplantation in children (dated by TCRdb to 2016 to 2018). Notes on the research overall: The study quantitatively tracked T-cell immune reconstitution after TCRalphabeta/CD19-depleted allogeneic hematopoietic cell transplantation in children using TCR repertoire profiling. Overall results and qualifications from the work: About two months after transplant, the apparently early recovery of alphabetaT-cell counts reportedly depended on just several hundred clones that had expanded rapidly and came from non-depleted graft cells. Hyperexpanded clone frequencies declined over subsequent months; after one year, T-cell counts and TCRbeta diversity were mostly attributed to newly produced T cells. In some patients, the high TCRbeta diversity seen at day 60 was put down to recipient T cells and intrathymic progenitors that had survived conditioning.

For this clonotype: The clone's antigen remains unknown. No base qualities exist here, and no much larger clone lies one base off it.

Per the germline V gene, SQVTM is the CDR1 and ANQGSEA is the CDR2. Spanning cysteine to phenylalanine, the CDR3 consists of 12 amino acids. Solely the CDR3 DNA is kept, with 36 bases framed from the first base. Here V drops 4 bases and J drops 9 bases, and the junction holds 7 bases not matched to any gene. The treatment or condition label on this specimen signifies: allogeneic hematopoietic cell transplantation with graft depleted of TCRalphabeta T cells and CD19 B cells. The children who served as transplant recipients had been given grafts of TCRalphabeta/CD19-depleted allogeneic hematopoietic cells. The method behind the library was PCR. This sample was sequenced with an Illumina HiSeq 2500. TCR libraries were prepared with molecular barcoding, using unique molecular identifiers to normalize TCRbeta repertoire quantification. Starting from the raw public reads, TCRdb applied fastp trimming at Q25, assembled clones with MiXCR and retained in-frame beta chains. One record per CDR3 amino acid sequence lists the most common genes and DNA. Present in this sample are about 460,000 distinct CDR3 sequences, about an eighth of which were seen just once. The leading ten clones occupy 11% to 15% of the sample.

This receptor chain uses TRBV29-1 and TRBJ2-7; TRBD1 lines up with 9 middle nucleotides. The sequencing used PBMCs, mostly from graft donor cells, collected 180 days after TCRalphabeta/CD19-depleted stem cell transplant. The TCR sequence derives from a female patient aged 2-9 years who had a stem cell transplant for aplastic anemia, so the T cells may come from the graft donor. The sequence in DNA is TGCAGCGTTGCCGGGACAGGGTCGATGCAGTACTTC. This encodes CSVAGTGSMQYF.